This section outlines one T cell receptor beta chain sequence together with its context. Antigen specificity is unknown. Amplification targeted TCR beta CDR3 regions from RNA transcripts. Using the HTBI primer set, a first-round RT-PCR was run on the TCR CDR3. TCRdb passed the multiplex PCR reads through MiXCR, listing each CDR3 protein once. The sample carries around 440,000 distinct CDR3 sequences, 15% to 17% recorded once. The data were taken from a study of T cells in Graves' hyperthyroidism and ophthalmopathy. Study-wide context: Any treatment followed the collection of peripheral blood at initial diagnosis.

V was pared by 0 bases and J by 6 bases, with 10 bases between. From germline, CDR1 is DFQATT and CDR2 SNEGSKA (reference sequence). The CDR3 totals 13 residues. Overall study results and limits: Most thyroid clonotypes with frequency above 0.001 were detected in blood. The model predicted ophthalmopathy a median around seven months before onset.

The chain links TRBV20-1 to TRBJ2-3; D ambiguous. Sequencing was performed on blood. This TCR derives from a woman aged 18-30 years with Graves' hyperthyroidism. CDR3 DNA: TGCAGTGCTAGAGATCCTGGCCCCGATACGCAGTATTTT. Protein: CSARDPGPDTQYF.